This entry is about one T cell receptor (beta chain). This clonotype came up a few times. Its recognized antigen is unknown. This could be a read error, since a much larger clone is one nucleotide away. The Immunoverse kit was used to build TCR libraries from roughly 370 ng RNA, with molecular barcoded adaptors covering alpha/delta and beta/gamma chains. TCR library preparation used the same RNA that was used for transcriptome sequencing. TCR libraries were sequenced on an Illumina HiSeq 4000 with 2 x 150 cycles. As for the authors' bioinformatics: MiXCR aligned TCR reads to human V, D, J and C references and assembled the aligned reads into CDR3 clonotypes, with quality filtering and error correction included. The tcR package in R was used to analyze clonotype counts and gene usage diversity. Raw mapping reads were checked after the RNA-seq reads had been mapped by STAR aligner version 2.5.3a onto the human GRCh37 genome. To test the effect of sequencing depth on detected clonotypes, IR-seq fastq files were randomly downsampled using Seqtk 1.3. TCRdb reprocessing: public reads trimmed at Q25 with fastp, clones called with MiXCR, in-frame beta chains kept. Rows with a matching CDR3 protein are joined into one entry that keeps the most common DNA and genes. These V and J calls derive from TCRdb rather than the authors' analysis. The sample profile shows about 63,000 distinct CDR3 sequences; approximately 15% of them were found once. Jointly, the top ten make up approximately 47% of the sample.

Bone marrow was sampled from every patient at the time of active disease. Ficoll-Hypaque density gradient centrifugation was used to isolate the bone marrow mononuclear cells. Myeloma plasma cells were removed and CD138-negative cells were obtained by negative selection following labeling with CD138 magnetic microbeads on a MACS separator. Flow cytometry on an Attune NxT with CD138 antibodies was used to check the purity of the isolated cells. Total RNA was extracted with TRIzol reagent and quantified with a NanoDrop spectrophotometer. For each patient, the CD138-negative bone marrow sample underwent paired RNA-seq and IR-seq. The sample originates from a study of read filtering for tumor transcriptome and immune sequencing (dated by TCRdb to 2018 to 2020). As for the study more broadly: The cohort had 16 to 20 male and more than 11 female patients with a mean age of around 70 years, ranging from roughly 45 to 85. Under revised international staging, roughly eight patients fell into R-ISS I, 16 into R-ISS II and roughly 7 into R-ISS III. After DNase treatment, whole-transcriptome libraries were prepared using the TruSeq RNA Access Library Prep Kit. Per sample, about 4.05 to 11 million TCR-region mapped reads were obtained with IR-seq, compared with only about 80 to 1,400 with RNA-seq. The study compared TCR repertoires from targeted immune repertoire sequencing and bulk whole-transcriptome sequencing run on the same bone marrow samples. A main aim was a read-filtering strategy for immune repertoire data, specifically whether clonotypes supported by a single read should be removed. Results and caveats for the whole study, not just this receptor: Single-read clonotypes made up 80% to 90% of clonotypes but only around 4% of total reads in IR-seq, compared with 65% to 75% of clonotypes and around 45% of reads in RNA-seq. The correlation between IR-seq and RNA-seq shared clonotype proportions rose when single-read clonotypes were removed. Compared with RNA-seq, IR-seq captured clonotypes at much greater depth and more reliably, and a smaller IR-seq throughput was enough to identify most of the shared clonotypes. Rather than purified T cells, the sorted CD138-negative fraction was a mixed bone marrow immune population.

Taken from the germline V gene, the CDR1 and CDR2 loops are SGHRS and YFSETQ. V is shortened by 1 base, J by 4 bases, and the region joining them spans 12 bases. Spanning cysteine to phenylalanine, the CDR3 consists of 14 amino acids. Kept here is only the CDR3 DNA, which spans 42 bases and is read in frame from base 1. This clonotype was sampled from a donor aged 40 or older with multiple myeloma. The source material was a population of CD138-negative cells sorted from bone marrow. In light of the paper, this sample's cell subset or site label describes: bone marrow mononuclear cells depleted of CD138+ plasma/myeloma cells by negative magnetic selection. The rearranged segments are TRBV5-1 and TRBJ2-7; the D region possibly corresponds to TRBD2 (6 bases align). The CDR3 has the sequence CASSLSGGMYEQYF. Read as DNA, the sequence is TGCGCCAGCAGCTTGTCCGGCGGGATGTACGAGCAGTACTTC.